Described below is a single T cell receptor (beta chain) sequence and its context. Its antigen is still unknown. This entry comes from a study of T cells expressing NK-cell markers. Study background: The study drew TCR beta repertoires from sorted CD3+CD56+NKG2C+, CD3+CD56+NKG2C- and CD3+CD56-NKG2C+ T cells.

TCRdb processed the 5' RACE reads again and assigns one entry to each CDR3 protein, with no DNA. Its clone listing holds roughly 280,000 distinct CDR3 sequences. Study conclusions and caveats: Dominant NKG2C+ clonotypes in a handful of donors made up 1.0-7.0% of CD8+ T cells. Clones of NKG2C+ T cells that had expanded were of unclear HCMV specificity.

The CDR3 runs to 14 residues. CDR1 ENHRY and CDR2 SYGVKD come from the germline V gene. This sequence joins TRBV10-3 and TRBJ2-6; the D call from TCRdb, TRBD1, cannot be confirmed without DNA. Sequenced sample: blood T cells: a sorted CD56 or NKG2C T cell subset, CD4+ or CD8+ T cells, or bulk PBMC T cells (not recorded which). The sequence was obtained from a man between 18 and 35 years old in good health. The chain's CDR3 is CAISGQTGANVLTF.